The rows below give T cell receptor beta chains drawn from one sample of a study of preoperative IRX-2 immunotherapy in early breast cancer. Clones were read by immunoSEQ multiplex PCR, and TCRdb kept only the in-frame ones, dropping some. This table has about 42,000 clones, approximately 75% appearing once. The specimen comprised tumor tissue, sampled after IRX-2 immunotherapy. The receptors were gathered from a human donor with breast cancer. The CDR3 runs from the conserved cysteine through the conserved F or W. D genes are given only for firm matches. Only part of the rows carry a size: once, few, many, or a class if the clone is expanded.

j_call: TRBJ2-6; v_call: TRBV12-2; clone_size: once; d_call: NA; cdr3_aa: CASRSRTGRIRSGANVLTF; cdr3_nt: TGTGCAAGTCGCTCACGGACAGGGAGGATAAGGTCTGGGGCCAACGTCCTGACTTTC
j_call: TRBJ1-1; v_call: TRBV12-5; clone_size: medium-sized; d_call: NA; cdr3_aa: CASGLRGDTEAFF; cdr3_nt: TGTGCTAGTGGTTTGCGGGGGGACACTGAAGCTTTCTTT
j_call: TRBJ2-3; v_call: TRBV11-3; clone_size: NA; d_call: TRBD2; cdr3_aa: CASSLSGGAEDTQYF; cdr3_nt: TGTGCCAGCAGCTTATCCGGGGGGGCTGAAGATACGCAGTATTTT
j_call: TRBJ2-7; v_call: TRBV15; clone_size: NA; d_call: NA; cdr3_aa: CATSRVGSSYEQYF; cdr3_nt: TGTGCCACCAGCAGAGTGGGGAGCTCCTACGAGCAGTACTTC
j_call: TRBJ1-3; v_call: TRBV11-3; clone_size: NA; d_call: TRBD1; cdr3_aa: CASSRDRGIGNTIYF; cdr3_nt: TGTGCCAGCAGCCGGGACAGGGGAATCGGAAACACCATATATTTT
j_call: TRBJ1-3; v_call: TRBV6-8; clone_size: NA; d_call: NA; cdr3_aa: CASSYSGREGRGNTIYF; cdr3_nt: TGTGCCAGCAGTTACTCAGGCCGGGAGGGACGAGGAAACACCATATATTTT
j_call: TRBJ2-1; v_call: TRBV5-1; clone_size: few; d_call: TRBD2; cdr3_aa: CASTLAGGLREQFF; cdr3_nt: TGCGCCAGCACACTAGCGGGAGGGTTGCGGGAGCAGTTCTTC
j_call: TRBJ2-3; v_call: TRBV5-1; clone_size: NA; d_call: TRBD1; cdr3_aa: CASRPGTVTDTQYF; cdr3_nt: TGCGCCAGCAGACCCGGGACAGTCACAGATACGCAGTATTTT
j_call: TRBJ1-2; v_call: TRBV11-3; clone_size: NA; d_call: TRBD1; cdr3_aa: CASSSIRQGPYGYTF; cdr3_nt: TGTGCCAGCAGCTCTATCCGACAGGGCCCCTATGGCTACACCTTC
j_call: TRBJ2-7; v_call: TRBV4-1; clone_size: NA; d_call: NA; cdr3_aa: CASSQVHTVSSYEQYF; cdr3_nt: TGCGCCAGCAGCCAAGTTCATACGGTGAGCTCCTACGAGCAGTACTTC
j_call: TRBJ2-7; v_call: TRBV6-9; clone_size: once; d_call: NA; cdr3_aa: CATTLGPEQYF; cdr3_nt: TGTGCCACCACCCTGGGCCCCGAGCAGTACTTC
j_call: TRBJ2-7; v_call: TRBV5-1; clone_size: NA; d_call: NA; cdr3_aa: CASSLQTGTRAYEQYF; cdr3_nt: TGCGCCAGCAGCTTACAAACCGGGACACGAGCCTACGAGCAGTACTTC
j_call: TRBJ1-4; v_call: TRBV5-1; clone_size: once; d_call: TRBD1; cdr3_aa: CASSPNRDRTTNEKLFF; cdr3_nt: TGCGCCAGCAGCCCTAACCGGGACAGGACGACTAATGAAAAACTGTTTTTT
j_call: TRBJ2-2; v_call: TRBV5-1; clone_size: NA; d_call: TRBD2; cdr3_aa: CASSFRREGFGELFF; cdr3_nt: TGCGCCAGCAGCTTTCGACGGGAGGGGTTCGGGGAGCTGTTTTTT
j_call: TRBJ2-2; v_call: TRBV23-1; clone_size: few; d_call: NA; cdr3_aa: CASSLGAAGELFF; cdr3_nt: TGCGCCAGCAGCTTGGGAGCGGCCGGGGAGCTGTTTTTT
j_call: TRBJ2-3; v_call: TRBV11-3; clone_size: few; d_call: NA; cdr3_aa: CASSRTPSLDTQYF; cdr3_nt: TGTGCCAGCAGCCGAACCCCCAGTTTGGATACGCAGTATTTT
j_call: TRBJ1-1; v_call: TRBV15; clone_size: NA; d_call: NA; cdr3_aa: CATRAGAAMNTEAFF; cdr3_nt: TGTGCCACCAGGGCAGGGGCCGCGATGAACACTGAAGCTTTCTTT
j_call: TRBJ1-2; v_call: TRBV19; clone_size: few; d_call: TRBD1; cdr3_aa: CASSARTGGWTF; cdr3_nt: TGTGCCAGTAGTGCTCGGACAGGGGGCTGGACCTTC
j_call: TRBJ2-5; v_call: TRBV5-1; clone_size: once; d_call: NA; cdr3_aa: CASSLGTVGETQYF; cdr3_nt: TGCGCCAGCAGCTTGGGGACAGTCGGGGAGACCCAGTACTTC
j_call: TRBJ1-1; v_call: TRBV6-8; clone_size: NA; d_call: NA; cdr3_aa: CASSYSVGTGNEAFF; cdr3_nt: TGTGCCAGCAGTTACTCAGTCGGGACGGGCAATGAAGCTTTCTTT
j_call: TRBJ1-5; v_call: TRBV19; clone_size: NA; d_call: TRBD1; cdr3_aa: CASSHRDRDSNQPQHF; cdr3_nt: TGTGCCAGTAGTCACCGGGACAGGGATAGCAATCAGCCCCAGCATTTT
j_call: TRBJ1-4; v_call: TRBV18; clone_size: NA; d_call: NA; cdr3_aa: CASSPPGTPNEKLFF; cdr3_nt: TGTGCCAGCTCACCACCTGGGACCCCTAATGAAAAACTGTTTTTT
j_call: TRBJ2-1; v_call: TRBV6-8; clone_size: NA; d_call: NA; cdr3_aa: CASRTGQRTYNEQFF; cdr3_nt: TGTGCCAGCAGAACCGGGCAGCGGACCTACAATGAGCAGTTCTTC
j_call: TRBJ2-2; v_call: TRBV11-3; clone_size: NA; d_call: TRBD1; cdr3_aa: CASSPLDRVSIGELFF; cdr3_nt: TGTGCCAGCAGCCCCTTGGACAGGGTTTCGATCGGGGAGCTGTTTTTT
j_call: TRBJ2-7; v_call: TRBV11-3; clone_size: few; d_call: NA; cdr3_aa: CASSGQTEYYGGQEQYF; cdr3_nt: TGTGCCAGCAGCGGACAGACAGAGTACTATGGAGGGCAGGAGCAGTACTTC
j_call: TRBJ1-5; v_call: TRBV7-1; clone_size: NA; d_call: NA; cdr3_aa: CASSLGINQPQHF; cdr3_nt: TGTGCCAGCAGCTTAGGGATTAATCAGCCCCAGCATTTT
j_call: TRBJ1-4; v_call: TRBV19; clone_size: NA; d_call: NA; cdr3_aa: CASTLAAGAEKLFF; cdr3_nt: TGTGCCAGTACCCTAGCCGCAGGGGCGGAAAAACTGTTTTTT
j_call: TRBJ2-2; v_call: TRBV2; clone_size: NA; d_call: NA; cdr3_aa: CASSEARTGELFF; cdr3_nt: TGTGCCAGCAGTGAAGCCCGCACCGGGGAGCTGTTTTTT
j_call: TRBJ1-3; v_call: TRBV6-1; clone_size: NA; d_call: NA; cdr3_aa: CASSEGSSGNTIYF; cdr3_nt: TGTGCCAGCAGTGAAGGTAGCTCTGGAAACACCATATATTTT
j_call: TRBJ2-1; v_call: TRBV7-6; clone_size: few; d_call: TRBD1; cdr3_aa: CASSPPGTVFGEQFF; cdr3_nt: TGTGCCAGCAGTCCACCCGGGACAGTATTCGGTGAGCAGTTCTTC
j_call: TRBJ1-5; v_call: TRBV14; clone_size: NA; d_call: NA; cdr3_aa: CASSQSSGMFQPQHF; cdr3_nt: TGTGCCAGCAGCCAATCGTCAGGGATGTTTCAGCCCCAGCATTTT
j_call: TRBJ2-1; v_call: TRBV7-6; clone_size: few; d_call: NA; cdr3_aa: CASSLEVGRHNEQFF; cdr3_nt: TGTGCCAGCAGCTTGGAAGTCGGCAGGCACAATGAGCAGTTCTTC
j_call: TRBJ2-1; v_call: TRBV11-3; clone_size: NA; d_call: TRBD2; cdr3_aa: CASSHRVAGGYEQFF; cdr3_nt: TGTGCCAGCAGCCATCGAGTAGCGGGAGGGTATGAGCAGTTCTTC
j_call: TRBJ1-1; v_call: TRBV12-5; clone_size: few; d_call: NA; cdr3_aa: CAIYRDTEAFF; cdr3_nt: TGTGCCATTTACAGAGACACTGAAGCTTTCTTT
j_call: TRBJ2-2; v_call: TRBV29-1; clone_size: NA; d_call: NA; cdr3_aa: CSVGGSNINTGELFF; cdr3_nt: TGCAGCGTTGGTGGCAGCAATATTAACACCGGGGAGCTGTTTTTT
j_call: TRBJ2-7; v_call: TRBV14; clone_size: NA; d_call: TRBD2; cdr3_aa: CASSQVGTSGRAFIYEQYF; cdr3_nt: TGTGCCAGCAGCCAAGTAGGGACTAGCGGGAGAGCCTTTATCTACGAGCAGTACTTC
j_call: TRBJ1-5; v_call: TRBV12-2; clone_size: few; d_call: NA; cdr3_aa: CASQPGGEGNQPQHF; cdr3_nt: TGTGCCTCCCAACCCGGAGGGGAAGGCAATCAGCCCCAGCATTTT
j_call: TRBJ2-1; v_call: TRBV14; clone_size: NA; d_call: TRBD2; cdr3_aa: CASSTLAGGAYNEQFF; cdr3_nt: TGTGCCAGCAGCACACTAGCGGGGGGTGCCTACAATGAGCAGTTCTTC
j_call: TRBJ2-7; v_call: TRBV6-8; clone_size: few; d_call: TRBD1; cdr3_aa: CASSRPGTGGFVAYEQYF; cdr3_nt: TGTGCCAGCAGTCGTCCCGGGACAGGGGGTTTCGTGGCCTACGAGCAGTACTTC
j_call: TRBJ2-7; v_call: TRBV19; clone_size: NA; d_call: TRBD2; cdr3_aa: CASSPPRSSGRISSYEQYF; cdr3_nt: TGTGCCAGTAGTCCCCCCCGGTCTAGCGGGAGAATCAGCTCCTACGAGCAGTACTTC
j_call: TRBJ2-5; v_call: TRBV19; clone_size: NA; d_call: NA; cdr3_aa: CASSIRFRETQYF; cdr3_nt: TGTGCCAGTAGTATTCGCTTTCGGGAGACCCAGTACTTC
j_call: TRBJ1-5; v_call: TRBV4-1; clone_size: NA; d_call: NA; cdr3_aa: CASSHPSNQPQHF; cdr3_nt: TGCGCCAGCAGCCACCCTAGCAATCAGCCCCAGCATTTT
j_call: TRBJ1-1; v_call: TRBV5-1; clone_size: NA; d_call: NA; cdr3_aa: CASSLLGPNTEAFF; cdr3_nt: TGCGCCAGCAGCTTGTTAGGGCCGAACACTGAAGCTTTCTTT
j_call: TRBJ1-4; v_call: TRBV18; clone_size: NA; d_call: TRBD1; cdr3_aa: CASSPYRDRLNEKLFF; cdr3_nt: TGTGCCAGCTCACCTTACCGGGACAGACTTAATGAAAAACTGTTTTTT
j_call: TRBJ2-2; v_call: TRBV5-1; clone_size: NA; d_call: TRBD1; cdr3_aa: CASRGGQETGELFF; cdr3_nt: TGCGCCAGCAGGGGGGGACAGGAAACCGGGGAGCTGTTTTTT
j_call: TRBJ1-6; v_call: TRBV6-8; clone_size: few; d_call: NA; cdr3_aa: CASSGGGNSPLHF; cdr3_nt: TGTGCCAGCAGTGGCGGAGGGAATTCACCCCTCCACTTT
j_call: TRBJ1-3; v_call: TRBV7-6; clone_size: NA; d_call: NA; cdr3_aa: CASTQYRTSGNTIYF; cdr3_nt: TGTGCCAGCACCCAATACAGGACCTCTGGAAACACCATATATTTT
j_call: TRBJ1-4; v_call: TRBV15; clone_size: NA; d_call: NA; cdr3_aa: CATRPGQFLNEKLFF; cdr3_nt: TGTGCCACCCGACCTGGACAGTTCCTAAATGAAAAACTGTTTTTT
j_call: TRBJ1-1; v_call: TRBV6-8; clone_size: NA; d_call: NA; cdr3_aa: CASSLLGVNTEAFF; cdr3_nt: TGTGCCAGCAGTCTCCTGGGGGTTAACACTGAAGCTTTCTTT
j_call: TRBJ1-1; v_call: TRBV5-1; clone_size: NA; d_call: NA; cdr3_aa: CASSLLDGGTEAFF; cdr3_nt: TGCGCCAGCAGCTTGTTGGACGGAGGAACTGAAGCTTTCTTT
j_call: TRBJ1-1; v_call: TRBV18; clone_size: once; d_call: NA; cdr3_aa: CASKTGNTEAFF; cdr3_nt: TGTGCCAGTAAGACAGGGAACACTGAAGCTTTCTTT